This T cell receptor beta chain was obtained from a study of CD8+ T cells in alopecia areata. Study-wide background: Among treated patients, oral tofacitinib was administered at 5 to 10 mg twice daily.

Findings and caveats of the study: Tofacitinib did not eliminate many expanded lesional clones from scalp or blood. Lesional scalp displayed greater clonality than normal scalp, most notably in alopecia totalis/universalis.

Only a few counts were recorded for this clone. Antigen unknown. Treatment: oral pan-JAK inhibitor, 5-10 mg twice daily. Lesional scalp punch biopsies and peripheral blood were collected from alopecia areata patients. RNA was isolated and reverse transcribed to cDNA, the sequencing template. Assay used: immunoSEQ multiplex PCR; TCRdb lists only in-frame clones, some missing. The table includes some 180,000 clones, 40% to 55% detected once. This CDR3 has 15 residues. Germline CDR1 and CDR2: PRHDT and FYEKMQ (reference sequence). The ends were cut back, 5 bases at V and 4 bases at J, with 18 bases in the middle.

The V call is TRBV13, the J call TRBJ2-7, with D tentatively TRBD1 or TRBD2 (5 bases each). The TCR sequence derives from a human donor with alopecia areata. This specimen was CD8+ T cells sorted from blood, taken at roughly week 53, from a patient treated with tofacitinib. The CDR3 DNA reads TGTGCCAGCAGCCCCCCGACCGGGGACGGTTACGAGCAGTACTTC. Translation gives CASSPPTGDGYEQYF.